What follows is one T cell receptor (beta chain) and its context. A few counts support this clonotype. It has no known antigen specificity. Base qualities are not recorded, but no much larger clone differs from it by a single base. This entry belongs to a study of blood T cells in healthy people across ages (dated by TCRdb to between 2015 and 2016). Describing the broader study: In model experiments, roughly one uniquely barcoded TCR beta cDNA molecule per two T cells was captured by template switching. Using deep sequencing normalized with unique cDNA molecular identifiers, the study measured how TCR beta repertoire diversity changes with age. The donors were split into four age groups: young (average approximately 16 years), middle-aged (39), aged (over 55) and long-lived (about 82). Donors of different ages were randomly distributed across sequencing lanes to avoid experimental bias. Using the same blood draw, the study looked at two additional independent replicas of 1 million unique cDNA reads for two donors, one aged 18 to 29 and the other aged 80 or older. Study-wide conclusions, independent of this receptor: Observed TCR beta diversity per million T cells fell roughly linearly with age, and a significant reduction was already apparent by age around 44. Total diversity estimates from one million sequenced T cells were considered lower bounds and underestimates. Compared with the aged group, the long-lived group had more naive CD4+ T cells, fewer expanded clones and increased TCR diversity, a pattern suggesting age selection. Because profiling used bulk unsorted PBMCs, naive and antigen-experienced compartments could not be compared conclusively. The CMV infection status of donors was not known, potentially confounding age-related changes in expanded clonotypes. The percentage of naive T cells measured by flow cytometry correlated strongly with observed TCR beta diversity.

Donors were about 36 systemically healthy Caucasian individuals from Russia aged roughly 6 to 100 years. Each donor gave around 9.9 milliliters of peripheral blood, collected into EDTA-treated Vacutainer tubes. Ficoll-Paque density-gradient centrifugation was used to isolate PBMCs, with at least 6.5 million per sample. Trizol reagent was used to extract total RNA from PBMCs, with at least 6 micrograms per sample. For every donor, an aliquot of PBMCs went through flow cytometry to measure the percentages of naive CD45RAhigh/CD27high T cells. The protocol used for the library was 5' RACE. The second PCR ran for about 6 to 11 cycles and used a J-beta primer mix along with a sample-barcoded 5' primer. Each TCR beta cDNA molecule received a unique molecular identifier from a template-switch 5' adaptor carrying 12 random nucleotides. Each sample yielded at least 3 million CDR3-containing paired-end reads. First-strand cDNA was synthesized from all RNA with the Mint cDNA synthesis kit, primed by a TRBC-specific oligonucleotide. Following uracil-DNA glycosylase treatment, all cDNA underwent a first 18-cycle PCR with the universal primers M1SS and BC2_uni_R. Per the source publication's procedure: Normalization of each sample was performed by random selection of 1 million high-quality reads, each carrying a distinct molecular identifier. Instead of being binned into consensus sequences, reads that shared molecular identifiers were thrown out. CDR3 identification, clonotype clustering and error correction used MiTCR with a Q25 quality threshold and the strictest error-elimination algorithm. A nonparametric unseen species model with Euler transformation was used to estimate lower-bound total TCR beta diversity. The raw public reads went through TCRdb reprocessing: fastp at Q25, MiXCR clone calling, in-frame beta chains kept. Entries are consolidated by CDR3 protein sequence, retaining the most common genes and DNA. In this record, the V and J calls reflect TCRdb's handling and not the investigators' own analysis. In this sample the table shows over 1,500,000 distinct CDR3 sequences, approximately 39% of which occur a single time. Approximately 22% of the sample lies in the top ten.

From a lookup of the germline V gene, CDR1 and CDR2 are SGHRS and YFSETQ. From the cysteine up to the phenylalanine, the CDR3 has a length of 15 residues. Kept here is only the CDR3 DNA, which spans 45 bases and is read in frame from base 1. Deletion took 1 base off V and 3 bases off J, with a span of 13 bases between the germline ends. The sequence was collected from a human donor in good health. The chain was built from TRBV5-1 and TRBJ2-5, with a tentative D gene TRBD2 over 5 matching bases. The sequenced sample consisted of blood. The bases read TGCGCCAGCAGCTTGATGACTATTGGGGAAGAGACCCAGTACTTC. Its protein product is CASSLMTIGEETQYF.